This TCR beta chain is drawn from a study of shared clonotypes between healthy human individuals. Study-wide background: Donors were a couple of women and a few men aged 18 to 49. There were three CD4 naive, three CD4 memory, two CD8 naive and one CD8 memory plates per donor.

Regarding the study as a whole: Sharing across four donors was highest in naive CD4 (approximately 5%) and lowest in memory CD8 (around 0.4%).

Cells designated naive CD8 were CD45RO-negative and were positively selected for CCR7, with terminally differentiated effector memory CD45RA+ cells excluded. In the study's own analysis: Junction-only sequences produced by ImmunoSEQ had no quality scores, so filtering differed. The assay was immunoSEQ multiplex PCR, and TCRdb's table has in-frame clones only and misses some. Clonal size and the V and J genes are those of that table, whereas D and trimming came from the DNA. The sample has about 2 million clones; roughly 94% are singletons. The CDR3 contains 16 residues. Germline loops: CDR1 MNHNY, CDR2 SVGAGI (reference sequence). V dropped 0 bases and J dropped 1 base, with 11 bases sitting between them. In the case of this clone: What it binds is not known.

The source material was naive CD8+ T cells sorted from blood. The clonotype originates from a man aged 18-30 years in good health. The gene calls are TRBV6-6 and TRBJ2-3, with D possibly being TRBD1 or TRBD2 (5 bases each). The CDR3 here is CASSYSRQGGTDTQYF. The CDR3 nucleotides are TGTGCCAGCAGTTACTCGAGGCAGGGAGGCACAGATACGCAGTATTTT.